This TCR beta chain was recovered during a study of blood T cells in healthy people across ages. Study-level points and caveats: Unsorted PBMCs prevented conclusive naive versus antigen-experienced comparison.

In its sample, this clonotype was seen a few times. Antigen: not known. Combining a sample-barcoded 5' primer with a J-beta primer mix, a second PCR ran for about 7 to 11 cycles. Sequencing recovered at least 2.5 million CDR3-containing paired-end reads from each sample. TCRdb reanalysed the 5' RACE reads using MiXCR and keeps one entry per CDR3 protein. Here the sample spans roughly 730,000 distinct CDR3 sequences, roughly three fifths being singletons. Germline values: CDR1 DFQATT, CDR2 SNEGSKA (reference sequence). V dropped 7 bases and J dropped 7 bases, with 26 bases sitting between them. The CDR3 spans 16 residues.

The origin of this receptor is a man aged 35-49 years in good health. The specimen sequenced was blood. V is TRBV20-1 and J is TRBJ2-1; D tentatively reads TRBD1 or TRBD2 (5 bases each). CDR3 nucleotide sequence: TGCAGTGGATTAGGAGGCCAGAAAGGGGTTTATAATGAGCAGTTCTTC. It encodes CSGLGGQKGVYNEQFF.